This T cell receptor beta chain appears in the sequencing data of a study of blood T cell repertoires in COVID-19. As for the study in general: Both acute and convalescent COVID-19 samples were obtained from the United States, Italy and Spain. Sources were T cells, B-cell-depleted T cells, or PBMCs; the material itself was cDNA or gDNA.

Followed over time, Seattle patients had been enrolled while infection was active. The CDR3 extends over 15 amino acids. The V gene's germline CDR1 is KGHSH and CDR2 LQKENI. Trimming shortened V by 2 bases and J by 3 bases, and 10 bases separated the two germline ends. Authors' data handling: Amplification with reference gene primers provided the estimates of nucleated cell counts. Clones were sequenced by immunoSEQ multiplex PCR, and TCRdb holds only the in-frame ones, with some missing. That table is the source of V, J and clone size, and D and trimming were worked out from the DNA. This table holds 200,000 to 250,000 clones, 85% to 90% found once.

This TCR came from a woman aged 45 to 65 with COVID-19, enrolled during active disease. Sequences were obtained from peripheral blood. This rearrangement joins TRBV18 to TRBJ1-4; D is undetermined. This chain's CDR3 is CASSPLGKPNEKLFF. The CDR3 DNA reads as TGTGCCAGCTCACCATTGGGCAAACCTAATGAAAAACTGTTTTTT.